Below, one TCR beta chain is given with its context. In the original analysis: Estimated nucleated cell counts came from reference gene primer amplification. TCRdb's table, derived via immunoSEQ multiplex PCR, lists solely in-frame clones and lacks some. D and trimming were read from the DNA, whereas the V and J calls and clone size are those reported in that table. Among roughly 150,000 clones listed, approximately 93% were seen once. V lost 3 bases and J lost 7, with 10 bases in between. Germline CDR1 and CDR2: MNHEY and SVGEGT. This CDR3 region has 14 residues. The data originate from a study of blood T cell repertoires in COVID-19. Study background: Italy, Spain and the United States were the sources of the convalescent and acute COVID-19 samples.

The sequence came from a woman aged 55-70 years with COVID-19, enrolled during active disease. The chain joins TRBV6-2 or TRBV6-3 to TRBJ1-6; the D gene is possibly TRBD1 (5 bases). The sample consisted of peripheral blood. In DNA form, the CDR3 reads TGTGCCAGCAGTTATCGGCAGGGAAATTCACCCCTCCACTTT. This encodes CASSYRQGNSPLHF.